This T cell receptor (beta chain) was sequenced during a study of CD8 T cells in Susac syndrome. RNA totalling about 0.45 to 1 ug underwent reverse transcription with random hexamers. TCRdb itself ran the immunoSEQ multiplex PCR reads through MiXCR, one entry per CDR3 protein. The top ten hold 0.27% of the sample, which has 130,000 to 150,000 distinct CDR3 sequences, nearly 95% seen once. Blood CD8+ and CD4+ T cells underwent high-throughput TCR beta sequencing. Sequencing was done on a sample of CD8+ T cells from PBMCs. This TCR was recovered from a human donor in good health.

The CDR3, as DNA: TGCAGTGCTAGAATACTAGCCTTCTCCTACGAGCAGTACTTC. Translation: CSARILAFSYEQYF. The rearrangement uses TRBV20-1 and TRBJ2-7; tentatively, D is TRBD2 (6 bases). The CDR3 runs to 14 residues. Germline V gene data show CDR1 as DFQATT and CDR2 as SNEGSKA (reference sequence). V was cut by 2 bases and J by 0 bases, with 11 bases left in between.